This is a list of T cell receptor beta chains from one sample in a study of type 1 and type 2 diabetes patients. Each CDR3 protein gets one entry after TCRdb re-called the multiplex PCR reads with MiXCR. This sample yields under 300,000 distinct CDR3 sequences, of which around 50% are seen a single time; roughly an eighth belongs to the top ten. Sequencing used peripheral blood mononuclear cells (PBMCs). The receptors derive from a man younger than 35 with type 2 diabetes. Each CDR3 is given with its conserved first and last residue. A D gene is named only where the DNA matches it firmly. Clone sizes are given selectively: once, few, many, or a class where the clone is expanded.

v_gene: TRBV2; abundance: NA; len: 16; j_gene: TRBJ1-4; d_gene: NA; CDR3nt: TGTGCCAGCATTAGGCCAGCTCAATCAAATAATGAAAAACTGTGTTTT; CDR3aa: CASIRPAQSNNEKLCF
v_gene: TRBV5-1; abundance: NA; len: 16; j_gene: TRBJ2-1; d_gene: TRBD1; CDR3nt: TGCGCCAGCAGCGGTTCGACAGGGCGTACCTACAATGAGCAGTTCTTC; CDR3aa: CASSGSTGRTYNEQFF
v_gene: TRBV6-2/TRBV6-3; abundance: few; len: 16; j_gene: TRBJ2-1; d_gene: TRBD2; CDR3nt: TGTGCCAGCAGTCCCACGTTTGGGACTAGCCTGGATGAGCAGTTCTTC; CDR3aa: CASSPTFGTSLDEQFF
v_gene: TRBV19; abundance: NA; len: 16; j_gene: TRBJ2-3; d_gene: TRBD2; CDR3nt: TGTGCCAGTAGTACCGCAGCGGGAGGTGTAACAGATACGCAGTATTTT; CDR3aa: CASSTAAGGVTDTQYF
v_gene: TRBV2; abundance: many; len: 15; j_gene: TRBJ2-7; d_gene: NA; CDR3nt: TGTGCCAGCAGTCCCAGGGGAGGCCCAACCTACGAGCAGTACTTC; CDR3aa: CASSPRGGPTYEQYF
v_gene: TRBV7-3; abundance: NA; len: 18; j_gene: TRBJ2-1; d_gene: TRBD2; CDR3nt: TGTGCCAGCAGCCCAGGGACTAGCGGGGGGCGAGAGTACAAAGAGCAGTTCTTC; CDR3aa: CASSPGTSGGREYKEQFF
v_gene: TRBV4-3; abundance: NA; len: 14; j_gene: TRBJ1-1; d_gene: NA; CDR3nt: TGCGCCAGCAGCCAAGGGGCGGTTGGATATGAAGCTTTCTTT; CDR3aa: CASSQGAVGYEAFF
v_gene: TRBV12-3/TRBV12-4; abundance: NA; len: 19; j_gene: TRBJ2-7; d_gene: TRBD2; CDR3nt: TGTGCCAGCAGTCCGCCGGGACTAGCGGGAGAGAGGTCAGAGTGCGAGCAGTACTTC; CDR3aa: CASSPPGLAGERSECEQYF
v_gene: TRBV29-1; abundance: NA; len: 13; j_gene: TRBJ2-7; d_gene: NA; CDR3nt: TGCAGCGCACTAGGGACATCCGCCTACGAGCAGTACTTC; CDR3aa: CSALGTSAYEQYF
v_gene: TRBV20-1; abundance: few; len: 15; j_gene: TRBJ1-1; d_gene: NA; CDR3nt: TGCAGTGCTCCACCTAGCGGAGGACGGCACCCTGAAGCTTTCTTT; CDR3aa: CSAPPSGGRHPEAFF
v_gene: TRBV7-2; abundance: NA; len: 17; j_gene: TRBJ2-3; d_gene: TRBD1; CDR3nt: TGTGCCAGCAGTTACCCGCCCGGGACAGGGGGGGCAGATACGCAGTATTTT; CDR3aa: CASSYPPGTGGADTQYF
v_gene: TRBV4-2; abundance: NA; len: 16; j_gene: TRBJ2-7; d_gene: TRBD2; CDR3nt: TGTGCCAGCAGCCAAGTGTCTAGCGGGGGCTACTACGAGCAGTACTTC; CDR3aa: CASSQVSSGGYYEQYF
v_gene: TRBV7-2; abundance: once; len: 17; j_gene: TRBJ2-7; d_gene: NA; CDR3nt: TGTGCCAGCAGCCCAGCACGTGCGGGGGCGCAAGTTTCCGAGCAGTACTTC; CDR3aa: CASSPARAGAQVSEQYF
v_gene: TRBV30; abundance: NA; len: 13; j_gene: TRBJ1-5; d_gene: NA; CDR3nt: TGTGCCTGGAGGGGCGATGACGATCAGCCCCAGCATTTT; CDR3aa: CAWRGDDDQPQHF
v_gene: TRBV7-6; abundance: NA; len: 15; j_gene: TRBJ2-5; d_gene: NA; CDR3nt: TGTGCCAGCAGCTCCCTCGACTCCGTACAAGAGACCCAGTACTTC; CDR3aa: CASSSLDSVQETQYF
v_gene: TRBV19; abundance: NA; len: 12; j_gene: TRBJ1-1; d_gene: NA; CDR3nt: TGTGCCAGTAACCCAGGGAACACTGAAGCTTTCTTT; CDR3aa: CASNPGNTEAFF
v_gene: TRBV19; abundance: many; len: 13; j_gene: TRBJ1-1; d_gene: NA; CDR3nt: TGTGCCAGTAGTTCCTCGATCGTCACTGAAGCTTTCTTT; CDR3aa: CASSSSIVTEAFF
v_gene: TRBV7-2; abundance: few; len: 14; j_gene: TRBJ2-7; d_gene: TRBD1; CDR3nt: TGTGCCAGCAGCCGAGGACAGGGGTCTAGGGAGCAGTACTTC; CDR3aa: CASSRGQGSREQYF
v_gene: TRBV28; abundance: NA; len: 14; j_gene: TRBJ2-1; d_gene: TRBD1; CDR3nt: TGTGCCAGCATGGGACAGGGGGGCATCAATGAGCAGTTCTTC; CDR3aa: CASMGQGGINEQFF
v_gene: TRBV19; abundance: many; len: 13; j_gene: TRBJ2-1; d_gene: NA; CDR3nt: TGTGCCAGTAGTGGCAGGGGTTACAATGAGCAGTTCTTC; CDR3aa: CASSGRGYNEQFF
v_gene: TRBV12-3/TRBV12-4; abundance: NA; len: 12; j_gene: TRBJ1-5; d_gene: NA; CDR3nt: TGTGCCAGCAGTTTCCAGGGTCGGCCCCAGCATTTT; CDR3aa: CASSFQGRPQHF
v_gene: TRBV29-1; abundance: few; len: 13; j_gene: TRBJ1-2; d_gene: TRBD1; CDR3nt: TGCAGCGTTGACCCCGGGACAGGGCTAGGCTACACCTTC; CDR3aa: CSVDPGTGLGYTF
v_gene: TRBV11-2; abundance: few; len: 13; j_gene: TRBJ1-1; d_gene: NA; CDR3nt: TGTGCCAGCAGCCGAGGGACCAACACTGAAGCTTTCTTT; CDR3aa: CASSRGTNTEAFF
v_gene: TRBV4-3; abundance: NA; len: 17; j_gene: TRBJ1-6; d_gene: NA; CDR3nt: TGCGCCAGCAGCCAAGATAGTTCCCAGGGTGGCAATTCACCCCTCCACTTT; CDR3aa: CASSQDSSQGGNSPLHF
v_gene: TRBV19; abundance: few; len: 12; j_gene: TRBJ1-2; d_gene: NA; CDR3nt: TGTGCCAGTAGTACCTATAATCTCGGCTACACCTTC; CDR3aa: CASSTYNLGYTF
v_gene: TRBV10-2; abundance: NA; len: 13; j_gene: TRBJ1-3; d_gene: NA; CDR3nt: TGCGCCAGCAGTGGGGGGCTCGGGAACACCATATATTTT; CDR3aa: CASSGGLGNTIYF
v_gene: TRBV4-3; abundance: few; len: 14; j_gene: TRBJ1-1; d_gene: NA; CDR3nt: TGCGCCAGCAGCCAAGATATGGGACCAGTTGAAGCTTTCTTT; CDR3aa: CASSQDMGPVEAFF
v_gene: TRBV5-1; abundance: NA; len: 15; j_gene: TRBJ2-7; d_gene: NA; CDR3nt: TGCGCCAGCTCTAGTGGTACAGGACTTCAAGAGTCCCAGTACTTC; CDR3aa: CASSSGTGLQESQYF
v_gene: TRBV4-3; abundance: few; len: 13; j_gene: TRBJ1-2; d_gene: NA; CDR3nt: TGCGCCAGCAGCCAACTCAACAGGGATGGCTACACCTTC; CDR3aa: CASSQLNRDGYTF
v_gene: TRBV7-8; abundance: NA; len: 19; j_gene: TRBJ1-6; d_gene: TRBD1; CDR3nt: TGTGCCAGCAGCTCCCAATTTTTGGGACAGGGGGCGCCTAATTCACCCCTCCACTTT; CDR3aa: CASSSQFLGQGAPNSPLHF
v_gene: TRBV6-4; abundance: NA; len: 15; j_gene: TRBJ2-6; d_gene: NA; CDR3nt: TGTGCCACTGACAGGTTCATCTCTGGGGCCAACGCCCTGACTTTC; CDR3aa: CATDRFISGANALTF
v_gene: TRBV5-1; abundance: NA; len: 14; j_gene: TRBJ2-7; d_gene: TRBD2; CDR3nt: TGCGCCAGCAGCGGACTAGCGGGCCCCTACGAGCAGTACTTC; CDR3aa: CASSGLAGPYEQYF
v_gene: TRBV13; abundance: few; len: 16; j_gene: TRBJ2-7; d_gene: NA; CDR3nt: TGTGCCAGCAGTCAAGAAGGTCAGGAGGGAACCTATGAGCAGTACTTC; CDR3aa: CASSQEGQEGTYEQYF
v_gene: TRBV19; abundance: NA; len: 14; j_gene: TRBJ2-1; d_gene: NA; CDR3nt: TGTGCCAGTAGTATAGTTAGCGGAAACAATGAGCAGCTCTTC; CDR3aa: CASSIVSGNNEQLF
v_gene: TRBV7-2; abundance: many; len: 13; j_gene: TRBJ2-5; d_gene: NA; CDR3nt: TGTGCCAGCAGCCTCAGGGTCGCGGAGACTCAGTACTTC; CDR3aa: CASSLRVAETQYF
v_gene: TRBV5-1; abundance: NA; len: 14; j_gene: TRBJ2-5; d_gene: TRBD1; CDR3nt: TGCGCCAGCAGCTTGGACAGGGGTGAGGAGACCCAGTACTTC; CDR3aa: CASSLDRGEETQYF
v_gene: TRBV29-1; abundance: NA; len: 12; j_gene: TRBJ2-1; d_gene: NA; CDR3nt: TGCAGCGTTGAAAGAGCTAGGGGTGAGCAGTTCTTC; CDR3aa: CSVERARGEQFF
v_gene: TRBV29-1; abundance: few; len: 12; j_gene: TRBJ2-7; d_gene: NA; CDR3nt: TGCAGCGTTATGGTGGGGCCCTACGAGCAGTACTTC; CDR3aa: CSVMVGPYEQYF
v_gene: TRBV5-1; abundance: few; len: 12; j_gene: TRBJ2-7; d_gene: NA; CDR3nt: TGCGCCAGCAGCTTCGACTTCTACGAGCAGTACTTC; CDR3aa: CASSFDFYEQYF
v_gene: TRBV10-1; abundance: few; len: 13; j_gene: TRBJ2-1; d_gene: NA; CDR3nt: TGCGCCAGCAGTGAGACAGGGTACAATGAGCAGTTCTTC; CDR3aa: CASSETGYNEQFF
v_gene: TRBV6-1; abundance: NA; len: 13; j_gene: TRBJ1-1; d_gene: TRBD1; CDR3nt: TGTGCCAGCAGGGTAAGACGGGACAGAGAAGCTTTCTTT; CDR3aa: CASRVRRDREAFF
v_gene: TRBV14; abundance: NA; len: 13; j_gene: TRBJ1-2; d_gene: NA; CDR3nt: TGTGCCAGCAGCCTAGGATCCTCGGGGGGCTACACCTTC; CDR3aa: CASSLGSSGGYTF
v_gene: TRBV5-1; abundance: NA; len: 18; j_gene: TRBJ2-6; d_gene: TRBD1; CDR3nt: TGCGCCAGCGGCCCCTGGACAGGGATAAGCTCTGGGGCCAACGTCCTGACTTTC; CDR3aa: CASGPWTGISSGANVLTF
v_gene: TRBV19; abundance: few; len: 14; j_gene: TRBJ1-1; d_gene: NA; CDR3nt: TGTGCCAGTACCCTCGGGTGGGGGAACACTGAAGCTTTCTTT; CDR3aa: CASTLGWGNTEAFF
v_gene: TRBV7-8; abundance: many; len: 14; j_gene: TRBJ2-7; d_gene: TRBD2; CDR3nt: TGTGCCAGCAGCAAGGGGACTAGCGGGTACGAGCAGTACTTC; CDR3aa: CASSKGTSGYEQYF
v_gene: TRBV11-3; abundance: NA; len: 17; j_gene: TRBJ2-1; d_gene: TRBD2; CDR3nt: TGTGCCAGCAGCCCTAGCGGGGGGGATCGTATCGACAATGAGCAGTTCTTC; CDR3aa: CASSPSGGDRIDNEQFF
v_gene: TRBV19; abundance: many; len: 11; j_gene: TRBJ1-1; d_gene: NA; CDR3nt: TGTGCCAGTACCGTGAACACTGAAGCTTTCTTT; CDR3aa: CASTVNTEAFF
v_gene: TRBV19; abundance: once; len: 16; j_gene: TRBJ2-1; d_gene: TRBD2; CDR3nt: TGTGCCAGTAGTACCGGGACTAGCGGGAGAGGAAATGAGCAGTTCTTC; CDR3aa: CASSTGTSGRGNEQFF
v_gene: TRBV27; abundance: NA; len: 12; j_gene: TRBJ2-1; d_gene: NA; CDR3nt: TGTGCCAGCAGTCGGACGGTCAATGAGCAGTTCTTC; CDR3aa: CASSRTVNEQFF
v_gene: TRBV7-8; abundance: many; len: 15; j_gene: TRBJ2-7; d_gene: TRBD2; CDR3nt: TGTGCCAGCAGTTCTCGACTAGCGGGGGCCTACGAGCAGTACTTC; CDR3aa: CASSSRLAGAYEQYF
v_gene: TRBV2; abundance: NA; len: 13; j_gene: TRBJ1-3; d_gene: NA; CDR3nt: TGTGCCAGCACGACCGCTCCCGGAAACACCATATATTTT; CDR3aa: CASTTAPGNTIYF
v_gene: TRBV28; abundance: NA; len: 12; j_gene: TRBJ1-4; d_gene: TRBD1; CDR3nt: TGTGCCACCCACAGGGGGCATGAAAAACTGTTTTTT; CDR3aa: CATHRGHEKLFF
v_gene: TRBV7-3; abundance: many; len: 13; j_gene: TRBJ2-5; d_gene: TRBD2; CDR3nt: TGTGCCAGCAGCACTCGGGAGGAAGAGACCCAGTACTTC; CDR3aa: CASSTREEETQYF
v_gene: TRBV7-2; abundance: few; len: 17; j_gene: TRBJ2-3; d_gene: TRBD2; CDR3nt: TGTGCCAGCAGTGGACTCGGAACCGGGACTAGCTCATATACGCAGTATTTT; CDR3aa: CASSGLGTGTSSYTQYF
v_gene: TRBV7-3; abundance: NA; len: 15; j_gene: TRBJ1-2; d_gene: TRBD1; CDR3nt: TGTGCCAGCAGCTTAGGACAGGCGGTTCTCTATGGCTACACCTTC; CDR3aa: CASSLGQAVLYGYTF